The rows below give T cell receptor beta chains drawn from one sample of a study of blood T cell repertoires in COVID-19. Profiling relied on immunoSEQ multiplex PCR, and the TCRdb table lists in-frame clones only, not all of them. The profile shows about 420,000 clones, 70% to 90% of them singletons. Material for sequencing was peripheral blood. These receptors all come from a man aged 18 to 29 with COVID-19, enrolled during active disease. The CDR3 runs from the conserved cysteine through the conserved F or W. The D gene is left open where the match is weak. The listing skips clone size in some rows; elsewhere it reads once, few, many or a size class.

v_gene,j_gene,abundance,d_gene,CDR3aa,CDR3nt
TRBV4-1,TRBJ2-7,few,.,CASSQAHGSYEQYF,TGCGCCAGCAGCCAAGCTCACGGCTCCTACGAGCAGTACTTC
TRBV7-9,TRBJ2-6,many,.,CASSSRLSAGANVLTF,TGTGCCAGCAGCTCACGGTTGAGTGCGGGGGCCAACGTCCTGACTTTC
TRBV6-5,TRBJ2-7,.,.,CASEGSSYEQYF,TGTGCCAGCGAGGGCAGCTCCTACGAGCAGTACTTC
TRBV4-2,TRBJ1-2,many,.,CASSQGGGSGTGGYTF,TGTGCCAGCAGCCAAGGGGGAGGAAGCGGGACTGGTGGCTACACCTTC
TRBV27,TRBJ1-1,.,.,CASSLGAALGTEAFF,TGTGCCAGCAGTTTGGGGGCAGCCCTGGGCACTGAAGCTTTCTTT
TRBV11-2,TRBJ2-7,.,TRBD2,CASRMVAGEYEQYF,TGTGCCAGCAGGATGGTAGCGGGGGAGTACGAGCAGTACTTC
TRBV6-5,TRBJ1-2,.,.,CASTKGGSFGYTF,TGTGCCAGCACCAAGGGAGGATCCTTCGGCTACACCTTC
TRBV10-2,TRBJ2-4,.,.,CASRGTHSRLKNIQYF,TGCGCCAGCAGGGGAACTCACAGCCGACTAAAAAACATTCAGTACTTC
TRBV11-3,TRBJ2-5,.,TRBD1,CASSLMTGIVTQYF,TGTGCCAGCAGCCTCATGACAGGGATAGTGACCCAGTACTTC
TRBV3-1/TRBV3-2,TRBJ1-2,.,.,CASSQDQTVFYGYTF,TGTGCCAGCAGCCAAGATCAGACAGTTTTCTATGGCTACACCTTC
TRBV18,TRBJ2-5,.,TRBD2,CASSLAGIQETQYF,TGTGCCAGCTCACTAGCGGGGATACAAGAGACCCAGTACTTC
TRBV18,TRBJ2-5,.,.,CASSGGVGETQYF,TGTGCCAGCTCAGGAGGGGTCGGAGAGACCCAGTACTTC
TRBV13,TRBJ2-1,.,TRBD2,CASSPWGSGNNEQFF,TGTGCCAGCAGCCCCTGGGGTAGCGGGAATAATGAGCAGTTCTTC
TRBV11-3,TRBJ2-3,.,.,CASSYGQRASTDTQYF,TGTGCCAGCAGCTATGGTCAGCGGGCTAGCACAGATACGCAGTATTTT
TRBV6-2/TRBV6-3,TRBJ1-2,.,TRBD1,CASSYPKQGTNYGYTF,TGTGCCAGCAGTTACCCAAAACAGGGGACCAACTATGGCTACACCTTC
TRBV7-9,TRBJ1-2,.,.,CASSKTLSYGYTF,TGTGCCAGCAGCAAGACACTCTCCTATGGCTACACCTTC
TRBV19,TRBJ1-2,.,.,CASTPGAEPNYGYTF,TGTGCCAGTACCCCCGGAGCGGAACCTAACTATGGCTACACCTTC
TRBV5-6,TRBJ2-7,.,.,CASSYQGYYEQYF,TGTGCCAGCAGCTACCAGGGCTACTACGAGCAGTACTTC
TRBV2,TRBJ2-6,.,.,CARGTGGTGANVLTF,TGTGCCAGGGGAACGGGGGGCACTGGGGCCAACGTCCTGACTTTC
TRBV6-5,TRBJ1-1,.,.,CASILLTGMNTEAFF,TGTGCCAGCATACTATTGACAGGCATGAACACTGAAGCTTTCTTT
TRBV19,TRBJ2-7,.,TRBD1,CASSIGTGVSYEQYF,TGTGCCAGTAGTATAGGGACAGGGGTATCATACGAGCAGTACTTC
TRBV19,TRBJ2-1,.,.,CASSIASRSYNEQFF,TGTGCCAGTAGTATAGCCTCCCGGTCCTACAATGAGCAGTTCTTC